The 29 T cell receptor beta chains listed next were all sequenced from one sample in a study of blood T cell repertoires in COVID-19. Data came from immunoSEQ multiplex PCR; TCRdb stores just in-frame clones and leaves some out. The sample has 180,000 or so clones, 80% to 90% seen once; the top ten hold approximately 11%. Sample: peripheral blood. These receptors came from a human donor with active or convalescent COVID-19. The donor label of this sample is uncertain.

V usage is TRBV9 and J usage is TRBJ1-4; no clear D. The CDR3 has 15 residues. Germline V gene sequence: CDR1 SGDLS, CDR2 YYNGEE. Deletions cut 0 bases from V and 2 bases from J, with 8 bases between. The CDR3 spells CASSVDISTNEKLFF. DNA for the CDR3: TGTGCCAGCAGCGTAGATATTTCGACTAATGAAAAACTGTTTTTT.

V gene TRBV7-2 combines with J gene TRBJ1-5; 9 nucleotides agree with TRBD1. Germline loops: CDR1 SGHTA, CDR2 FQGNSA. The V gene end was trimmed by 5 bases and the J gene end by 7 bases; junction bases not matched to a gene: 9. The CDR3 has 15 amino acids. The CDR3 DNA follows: TGTGCCAGCAGCCCGGGACAGGGACGTGAACAGCCCCAGCATTTT. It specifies CASSPGQGREQPQHF. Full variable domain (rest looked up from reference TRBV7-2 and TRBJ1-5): GAGVSQSPSNKVTEKGKDVELRCDPISGHTALYWYRQSLGQGLEFLIYFQGNSAPDKSGLPSDRFSAERTGGSVSTLTIQRTQQEDSAVYLCASSPGQGREQPQHFGDGTRLSIL.

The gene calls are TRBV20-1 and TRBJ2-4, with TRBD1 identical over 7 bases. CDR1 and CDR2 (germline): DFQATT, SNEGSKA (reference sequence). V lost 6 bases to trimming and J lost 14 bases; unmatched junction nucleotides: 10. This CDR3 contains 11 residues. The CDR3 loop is CSAGFDRVEYF. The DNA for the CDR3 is TGCAGTGCCGGCTTCGACAGGGTTGAGTACTTC.

As DNA, the CDR3 is TGTGCCAGCAGCCTCCGGGTCCTAGCGGGAACTCTCACAGATACGCAGTATTTT. This gives the protein CASSLRVLAGTLTDTQYF. The chain carries TRBV14 and TRBJ2-3, with TRBD2 identical over 9 bases. After removal of 4 bases from V and 2 bases from J, the junction contained 13 bases not matched to a gene. Germline V lookup: CDR1 SGHDN, CDR2 FVKESK. The CDR3 extends over 18 amino acids. Drawing the rest from reference TRBV14 and TRBJ2-3, the complete variable domain is EAGVTQFPSHSVIEKGQTVTLRCDPISGHDNLYWYRRVMGKEIKFLLHFVKESKQDESGMPNNRFLAERTGGTYSTLKVQPAELEDSGVYFCASSLRVLAGTLTDTQYFGPGTRLTVL.

CDR3 coding DNA: TGTGCCAGCAGCTTGGAGGCAGGTGAAAAACTGTTTTTT. This codes for CASSLEAGEKLFF. The J gene is TRBJ1-4, the V gene TRBV5-4, with D uncertain. Trimming took 0 bases from V and 7 from J, leaving 7 bases between them. Per germline, CDR1 SGHNT and CDR2 YYREEE (reference sequence). The CDR3 consists of 13 residues. Full variable domain (missing parts from reference TRBV5-4 and TRBJ1-4): ETGVTQSPTHLIKTRGQQVTLRCSSQSGHNTVSWYQQALGQGPQFIFQYYREEENGRGNFPPRFSGLQFPNYSSELNVNALELDDSALYLCASSLEAGEKLFFGSGTQLSVL.

The chain's CDR3 is CSVERTSGDTQYF. In nucleotides, the CDR3 is TGCAGCGTTGAAAGGACTAGCGGAGATACGCAGTATTTT. The chain joins TRBV29-1 to TRBJ2-3; 10 bases line up with TRBD2. Germline values: CDR1 SQVTM, CDR2 ANQGSEA. J lost 5 bases, V lost 2 bases, and 1 base had no gene match. The CDR3 sequence is 13 residues long.

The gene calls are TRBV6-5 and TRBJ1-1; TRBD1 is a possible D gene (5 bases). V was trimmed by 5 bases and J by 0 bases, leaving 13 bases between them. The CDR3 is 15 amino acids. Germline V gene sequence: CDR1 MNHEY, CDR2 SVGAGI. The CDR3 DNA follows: TGTGCCAGCAGTCCCAGTGGGGCAGTGAACACTGAAGCTTTCTTT. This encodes CASSPSGAVNTEAFF.

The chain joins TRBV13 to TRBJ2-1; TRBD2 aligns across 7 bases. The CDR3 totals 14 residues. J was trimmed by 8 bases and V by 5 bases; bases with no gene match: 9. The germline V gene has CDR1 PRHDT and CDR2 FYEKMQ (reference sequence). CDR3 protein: CASSPRTSVHEQFF. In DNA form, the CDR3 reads TGTGCCAGCAGCCCTAGGACTAGTGTACATGAGCAGTTCTTC.

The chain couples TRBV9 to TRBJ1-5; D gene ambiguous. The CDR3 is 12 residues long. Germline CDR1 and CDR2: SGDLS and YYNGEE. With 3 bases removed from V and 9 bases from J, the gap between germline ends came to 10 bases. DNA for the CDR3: TGTGCCAGCAGCGGCGGATCGGGGCCCCAGCATTTT. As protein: CASSGGSGPQHF.

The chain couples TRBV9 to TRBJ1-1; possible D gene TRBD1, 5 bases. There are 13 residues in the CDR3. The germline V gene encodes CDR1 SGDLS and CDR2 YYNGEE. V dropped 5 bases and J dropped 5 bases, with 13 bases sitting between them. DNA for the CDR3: TGTGCCAGCAGGGCAGGGATGGGGACTGAAGCTTTCTTT. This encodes CASRAGMGTEAFF.

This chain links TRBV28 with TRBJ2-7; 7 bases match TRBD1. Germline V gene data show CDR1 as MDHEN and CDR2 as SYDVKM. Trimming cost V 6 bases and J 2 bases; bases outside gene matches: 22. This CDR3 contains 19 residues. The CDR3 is CASSRLSGQWGQLTYEQYF. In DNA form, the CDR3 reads TGTGCCAGCAGCCGTTTATCGGGACAGTGGGGACAGTTAACCTACGAGCAGTACTTC.

CDR3 region: CASSPTHASPGNTIYF. The DNA of the CDR3 is TGTGCCAGCAGCCCGACACACGCGAGCCCTGGAAACACCATATATTTT. This chain links TRBV7-6 with TRBJ1-3, with D unresolved. In germline, CDR1 is SGHVS, CDR2 FNYEAQ. This CDR3 region has 16 residues. Trimming removed 5 bases from V and 2 bases from J, with 16 bases in between. Supplemented by reference TRBV7-6 and TRBJ1-3, the full variable domain reads GAGVSQSPRYKVTKRGQDVALRCDPISGHVSLYWYRQALGQGPEFLTYFNYEAQQDKSGLPNDRFSAERPEGSISTLTIQRTEQRDSAMYRCASSPTHASPGNTIYFGEGSWLTVV.

Here the CDR3 DNA reads TGTGCCAGCAGTTTATGGCGCGCAGTCGGGGGTCAGCCCCAGCATTTT. It is translated as CASSLWRAVGGQPQHF. This sequence joins TRBV28 and TRBJ1-5; perhaps TRBD1 as D (5 bases). Germline V gives CDR1 MDHEN, CDR2 SYDVKM. Trimming left V 0 bases short and J 6 bases short, with 15 bases between. The CDR3 length is 16 residues.

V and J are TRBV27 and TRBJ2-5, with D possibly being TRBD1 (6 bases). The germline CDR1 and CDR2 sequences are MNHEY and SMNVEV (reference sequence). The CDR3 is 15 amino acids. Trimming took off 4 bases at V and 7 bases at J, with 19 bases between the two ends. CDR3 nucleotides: TGTGCCAGCAGTTCTGACATGCAGGGGTGGGGGACCCAGTACTTC. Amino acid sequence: CASSSDMQGWGTQYF.

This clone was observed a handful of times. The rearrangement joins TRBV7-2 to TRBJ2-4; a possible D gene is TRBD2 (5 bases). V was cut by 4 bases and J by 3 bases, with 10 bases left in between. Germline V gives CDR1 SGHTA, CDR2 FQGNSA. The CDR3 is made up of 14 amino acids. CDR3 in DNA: TGTGCCAGCAGCTCACCAGGAGGCAAAAACATTCAGTACTTC. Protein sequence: CASSSPGGKNIQYF.

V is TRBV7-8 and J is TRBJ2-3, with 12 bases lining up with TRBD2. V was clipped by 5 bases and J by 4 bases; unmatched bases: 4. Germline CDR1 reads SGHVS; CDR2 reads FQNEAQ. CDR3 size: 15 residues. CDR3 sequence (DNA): TGTGCCAGCAGCCCTCGACTAGCGGGAGCAGATACGCAGTATTTT. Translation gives CASSPRLAGADTQYF.

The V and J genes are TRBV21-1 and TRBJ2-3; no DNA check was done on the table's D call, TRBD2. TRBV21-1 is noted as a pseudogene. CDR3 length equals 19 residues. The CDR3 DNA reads TGTGCCAGCAGCGCCACCGGGACTAGCGGGAGGACCAGCACAGATACGCAGTATTTT. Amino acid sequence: CASSATGTSGRTSTDTQYF.

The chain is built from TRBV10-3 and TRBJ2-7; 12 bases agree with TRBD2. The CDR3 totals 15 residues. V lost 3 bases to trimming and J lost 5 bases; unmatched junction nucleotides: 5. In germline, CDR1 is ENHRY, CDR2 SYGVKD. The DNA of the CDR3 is TGTGCCATCAGTGATTTCACTAGCGGGAGGAACGAGCAGTACTTC. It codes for CAISDFTSGRNEQYF.

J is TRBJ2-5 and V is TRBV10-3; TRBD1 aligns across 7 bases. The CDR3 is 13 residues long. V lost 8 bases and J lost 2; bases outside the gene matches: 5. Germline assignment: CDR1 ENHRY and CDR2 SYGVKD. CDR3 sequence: CAIGQAPQETQYF. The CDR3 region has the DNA TGTGCCATCGGACAGGCCCCTCAAGAGACCCAGTACTTC.

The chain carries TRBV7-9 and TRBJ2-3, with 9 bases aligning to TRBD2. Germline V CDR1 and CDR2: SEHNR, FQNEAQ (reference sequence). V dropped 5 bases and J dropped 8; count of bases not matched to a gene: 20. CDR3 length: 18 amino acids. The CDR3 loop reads CASSPLGPGLARRSTQYF. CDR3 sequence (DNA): TGTGCCAGCAGCCCGCTGGGTCCAGGACTAGCGCGGCGGAGTACGCAGTATTTT. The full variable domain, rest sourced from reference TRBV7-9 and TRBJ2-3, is DTGVSQNPRHKITKRGQNVTFRCDPISEHNRLYWYRQTLGQGPEFLTYFQNEAQLEKSRLLSDRFSAERPKGSFSTLEIQRTEQGDSAMYLCASSPLGPGLARRSTQYFGPGTRLTVL.

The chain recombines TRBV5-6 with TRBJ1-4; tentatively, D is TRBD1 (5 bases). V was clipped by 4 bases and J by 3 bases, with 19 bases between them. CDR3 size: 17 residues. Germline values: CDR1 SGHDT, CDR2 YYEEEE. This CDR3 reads CASSGGTPIPSNEKLFF. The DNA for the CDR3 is TGTGCCAGCAGCGGCGGGACTCCTATTCCCTCTAATGAAAAACTGTTTTTT.

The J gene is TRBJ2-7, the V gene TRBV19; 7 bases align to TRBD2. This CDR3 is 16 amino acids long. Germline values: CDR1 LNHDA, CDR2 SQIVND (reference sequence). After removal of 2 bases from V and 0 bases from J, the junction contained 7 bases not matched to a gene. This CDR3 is CASSISSGTPSYEQYF. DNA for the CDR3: TGTGCCAGTAGTATATCGAGCGGGACCCCCTCCTACGAGCAGTACTTC.

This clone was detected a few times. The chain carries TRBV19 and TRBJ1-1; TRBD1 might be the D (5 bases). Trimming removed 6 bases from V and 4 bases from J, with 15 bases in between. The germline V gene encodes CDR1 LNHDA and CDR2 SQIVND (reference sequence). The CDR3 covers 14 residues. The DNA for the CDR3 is TGTGCCAGTAGGACGGCGGGCGGGGGCACTGAAGCTTTCTTT. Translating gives CASRTAGGGTEAFF. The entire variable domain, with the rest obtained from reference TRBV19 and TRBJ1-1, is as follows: DGGITQSPKYLFRKEGQNVTLSCEQNLNHDAMYWYRQDPGQGLRLIYYSQIVNDFQKGDIAEGYSVSREKKESFPLTVTSAQKNPTAFYLCASRTAGGGTEAFFGQGTRLTVV.

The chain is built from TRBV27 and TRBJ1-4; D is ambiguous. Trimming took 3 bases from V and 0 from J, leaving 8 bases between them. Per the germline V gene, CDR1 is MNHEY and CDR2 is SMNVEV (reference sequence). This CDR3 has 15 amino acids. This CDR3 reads CASSFSLATNEKLFF. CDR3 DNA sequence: TGTGCCAGCAGTTTCTCCCTCGCAACTAATGAAAAACTGTTTTTT.

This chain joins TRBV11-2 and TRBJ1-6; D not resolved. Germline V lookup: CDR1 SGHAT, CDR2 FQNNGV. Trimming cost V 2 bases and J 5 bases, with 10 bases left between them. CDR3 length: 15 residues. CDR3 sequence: CASSLITENNSPLHF. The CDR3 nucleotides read TGTGCCAGCAGCTTAATCACAGAGAATAATTCACCCCTCCACTTT.

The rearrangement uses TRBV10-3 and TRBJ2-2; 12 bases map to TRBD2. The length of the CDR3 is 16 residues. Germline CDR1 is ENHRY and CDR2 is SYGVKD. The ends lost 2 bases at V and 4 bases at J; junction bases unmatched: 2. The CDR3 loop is CAISERGLAGTGELFF. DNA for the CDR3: TGTGCCATCAGTGAGAGGGGACTAGCGGGCACCGGGGAGCTGTTTTTT.

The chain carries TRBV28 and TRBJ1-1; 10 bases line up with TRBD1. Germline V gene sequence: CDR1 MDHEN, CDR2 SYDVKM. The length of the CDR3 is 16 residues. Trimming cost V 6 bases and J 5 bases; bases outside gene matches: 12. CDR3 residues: CASSVTTGGAGTEAFF. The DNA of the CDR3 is TGTGCCAGCAGCGTCACGACAGGGGGCGCGGGTACTGAAGCTTTCTTT.

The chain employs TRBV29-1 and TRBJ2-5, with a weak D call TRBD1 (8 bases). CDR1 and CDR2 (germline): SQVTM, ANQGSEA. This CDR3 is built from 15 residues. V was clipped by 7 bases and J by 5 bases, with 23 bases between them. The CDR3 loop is CSASLRTGRGETQYF. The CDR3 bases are TGCAGCGCCTCTCTGCGGACAGGGAGGGGGGAGACCCAGTACTTC. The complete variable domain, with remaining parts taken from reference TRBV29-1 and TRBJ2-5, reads SAVISQKPSRDICQRGTSLTIQCQVDSQVTMMFWYRQQPGQSLTLIATANQGSEATYESGFVIDKFPISRPNLTFSTLTVSNMSPEDSSIYLCSASLRTGRGETQYFGPGTRLLVL.

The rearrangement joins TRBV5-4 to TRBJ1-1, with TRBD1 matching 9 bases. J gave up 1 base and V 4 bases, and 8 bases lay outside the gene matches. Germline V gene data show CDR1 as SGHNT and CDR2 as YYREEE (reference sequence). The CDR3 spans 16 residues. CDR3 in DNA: TGTGCCAGCAGCCTGCGGACAGGGGTCAGGAACACTGAAGCTTTCTTT. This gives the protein CASSLRTGVRNTEAFF.